This TCR beta chain was captured in a study of shared clonotypes between healthy human individuals. The ends lost 6 bases at V and 1 base at J; junction bases unmatched: 4. This CDR3 is built from 15 residues. From germline, CDR1 is SGHRS and CDR2 YFSETQ. TCRdb's copy holds only in-frame clones and misses some; the assay was immunoSEQ multiplex PCR. The sample yields roughly 2.2 million clones, 90% to 95% seen once. The sample consisted of naive CD4+ T cells from PBMCs. Noted subset: CD45RA+ positively selected. The chain links TRBV5-1 to TRBJ2-5; 12 bases map to TRBD2. This receptor was identified in a man between 18 and 35 years old in good health. Some clones in this sample may be carry-over from other donors' samples. CDR3 loop: CASKGLAGSQETQYF. The CDR3 bases are TGCGCCAGCAAAGGACTAGCGGGAAGCCAAGAGACCCAGTACTTC.